This TCR beta chain originates from a study of lymphopenia after photon versus proton radiotherapy. Study-level points and caveats: Survival link was tested only in deceased patients; proton benefit remains a possibility. Larger post-nadir TCR diversity loss correlated inversely with survival in deceased patients.

Method: immunoSEQ multiplex PCR; TCRdb's copy keeps in-frame clones and lacks some. The sample includes 22,000 or so clones, 92% of them seen just once. As concerns this clone: Its antigen is still unknown.

Germline V gene data show CDR1 as SGHRS and CDR2 as YFSETQ. CDR3 size: 12 residues. The germline V and J ends were trimmed by 6 bases and 1 base, with 7 bases remaining between them. The sequenced sample was peripheral blood, obtained from a patient treated with proton-based radiotherapy. The chain recombines TRBV5-1 with TRBJ1-1; D unclear. The receptor comes from an older woman with pancreatic cancer. Some clones in this sample may be carry-over from other donors' samples. For the CDR3, the DNA is TGCGCCAGCAACTCAGGGAACACTGAAGCTTTCTTT. It translates to CASNSGNTEAFF.